Listed below are T cell receptor beta chains from one sample, sequenced in a study of cytomegalovirus exposure and HLA in healthy donors. Clones were sequenced by immunoSEQ multiplex PCR, and TCRdb holds only the in-frame ones, with some missing. Seen here are some 350,000 clones, about nine tenths observed once, and the top ten hold over 1%. The sample consisted of PBMCs. The receptor source for this set is a woman in her twenties or thirties in good health and CMV-seropositive. Each CDR3 is given with its conserved first and last residue. D genes are given only for firm matches. Not all rows give a size; the values are once, few, many and, for expanded clones, a class.

size	V	D	J	CDR3	DNA
NA	TRBV4-3	NA	TRBJ1-1	CASSQVTGAEAFF	TGCGCCAGCAGCCAAGTCACCGGCGCTGAAGCTTTCTTT
NA	TRBV28	NA	TRBJ1-2	CASRTLRRLLYGYTF	TGTGCCAGCAGGACCCTCAGGAGATTGCTCTATGGCTACACCTTC
NA	TRBV27	TRBD2	TRBJ2-7	CASSLSSSGQYEQYF	TGTGCCAGCAGTTTATCTTCTAGCGGGCAGTACGAGCAGTACTTC
few	TRBV2	NA	TRBJ1-1	CASRDRYTEAFF	TGTGCCAGCAGGGACCGCTACACTGAAGCTTTCTTT
NA	TRBV28	NA	TRBJ2-7	CASSFPMGAYEQYF	TGTGCCAGCAGTTTCCCGATGGGGGCATACGAGCAGTACTTC
NA	TRBV9	NA	TRBJ2-1	CASSDRAGTSHNEQFF	TGTGCCAGCAGCGATAGAGCCGGGACGTCCCACAATGAGCAGTTCTTC
NA	TRBV11-1	NA	TRBJ2-3	CASSSRSNPATDTQYF	TGTGCCAGCAGCTCCCGATCAAACCCAGCCACAGATACGCAGTATTTT
NA	TRBV4-1	NA	TRBJ1-2	CASSHPGTPYGYTF	TGCGCCAGCAGCCACCCCGGGACACCCTATGGCTACACCTTC
once	TRBV18	TRBD2	TRBJ2-5	CASSPPRGTETQYF	TGTGCCAGCTCACCACCGCGGGGGACGGAGACCCAGTACTTC
NA	TRBV27	NA	TRBJ2-7	CASSLGPADAAYEQYF	TGTGCCAGCAGTTTGGGACCAGCGGACGCGGCCTACGAGCAGTACTTC
NA	TRBV5-1	TRBD2	TRBJ2-1	CASSNGGLAGGTNEQFF	TGCGCCAGCAGCAATGGGGGACTAGCGGGTGGGACCAATGAGCAGTTCTTC
NA	TRBV7-2	TRBD1	TRBJ2-1	CASSRRGQGGGNEQFF	TGTGCCAGCAGCCGCAGAGGACAGGGCGGAGGCAATGAGCAGTTCTTC
NA	TRBV30	TRBD2	TRBJ2-1	CAGGSGRGYNEQFF	TGTGCCGGAGGCAGCGGGAGGGGTTACAATGAGCAGTTCTTC
NA	TRBV6-4	NA	TRBJ1-2	CASSDTGLGGYTF	TGTGCCAGCAGTGACACTGGACTAGGGGGCTACACCTTC
NA	TRBV6-6	TRBD2	TRBJ2-7	CASSYLGTSGSYEQYF	TGTGCCAGCAGTTACCTCGGGACTAGCGGCTCCTACGAGCAGTACTTC
NA	TRBV30	NA	TRBJ2-7	CAWRFFRNPSESYEQYF	TGTGCCTGGAGGTTCTTCCGAAACCCGTCTGAATCCTACGAGCAGTACTTC
few	TRBV7-9	TRBD2	TRBJ2-7	CASSRTGTSGYEQYF	TGTGCCAGCAGCCGGACCGGGACTAGCGGCTACGAGCAGTACTTC
NA	TRBV5-1	NA	TRBJ1-2	CASSSSPLERTYYGYTF	TGCGCCAGCAGCTCATCCCCCCTTGAACGGACCTACTATGGCTACACCTTC
NA	TRBV25-1	NA	TRBJ2-7	CASSGPYDSGEQYF	TGTGCCAGCAGTGGACCATATGACAGTGGCGAGCAGTACTTC
once	TRBV18	NA	TRBJ1-5	CASSSGQSQPQHF	TGTGCCAGCTCCTCTGGACAGTCTCAGCCCCAGCATTTT
NA	TRBV28	NA	TRBJ2-7	CASSLAGSYEQYF	TGTGCCAGCTCCTTGGCAGGGTCCTACGAGCAGTACTTC
NA	TRBV2	TRBD1	TRBJ2-3	CASSTGTGFTDTQYF	TGTGCCAGCAGCACCGGGACAGGATTCACAGATACGCAGTATTTT
NA	TRBV28	NA	TRBJ1-1	CASSARFEAFF	TGTGCCAGCAGTGCGAGGTTTGAAGCTTTCTTT
NA	TRBV5-1	NA	TRBJ2-1	CASSYGPMGDNEQFF	TGCGCCAGCAGTTACGGTCCAATGGGGGACAATGAGCAGTTCTTC
NA	TRBV6-6	TRBD1	TRBJ2-5	CASRRPGQVEETQYF	TGTGCCAGCAGAAGACCGGGACAGGTCGAAGAGACCCAGTACTTC
NA	TRBV5-1	NA	TRBJ2-3	CASSPVGDSTDTQYF	TGCGCCAGCAGCCCGGTGGGGGATAGCACAGATACGCAGTATTTT
once	TRBV27	NA	TRBJ2-1	CASSPLPGLSYNEQFF	TGTGCCAGCAGTCCGCTCCCAGGGTTAAGTTACAATGAGCAGTTCTTC
few	TRBV27	NA	TRBJ1-1	CASSLGGLNTEAFF	TGTGCCAGCAGTTTGGGCGGACTGAACACTGAAGCTTTCTTT
once	TRBV6-5	TRBD1	TRBJ2-2	CASSYQGANTGELFF	TGTGCCAGCAGTTATCAGGGGGCTAACACCGGGGAGCTGTTTTTT
few	TRBV7-9	TRBD1	TRBJ2-2	CASDSRQGWTGELFF	TGTGCCAGCGACAGTCGACAGGGATGGACCGGGGAGCTGTTTTTT
NA	TRBV25-1	NA	TRBJ2-1	CASSEQGSSYNEQFF	TGTGCCAGCAGTGAACAGGGCAGCTCCTACAATGAGCAGTTCTTC
NA	TRBV2	TRBD1	TRBJ2-7	CASTLGQGPSYEQYF	TGTGCCAGCACACTAGGACAGGGACCCTCCTACGAGCAGTACTTC
NA	TRBV9	NA	TRBJ2-1	CASSVGGERWEQFF	TGTGCCAGCAGCGTAGGTGGGGAGAGGTGGGAGCAGTTCTTC
NA	TRBV27	NA	TRBJ1-1	CASSLVGGNTEAFF	TGTGCCAGCAGTTTAGTGGGGGGGAACACTGAAGCTTTCTTT
NA	TRBV9	TRBD1	TRBJ2-3	CASSAGTGAGTDTQYF	TGTGCCAGCAGCGCCGGGACAGGGGCGGGAACAGATACGCAGTATTTT
NA	TRBV7-3	NA	TRBJ2-4	CASSSPDSPLQMAKNIQYF	TGTGCCAGCAGCTCCCCGGACAGTCCATTACAGATGGCCAAAAACATTCAGTACTTC
NA	TRBV27	NA	TRBJ1-4	CASSLREGEKLFF	TGTGCCAGCAGCCTAAGAGAAGGGGAAAAACTGTTTTTT
NA	TRBV28	NA	TRBJ1-1	CASSPRAVNTEAFF	TGTGCCAGCAGTCCACGGGCTGTTAACACTGAAGCTTTCTTT
NA	TRBV7-9	NA	TRBJ1-3	CASSLGGASGNTIYF	TGTGCCAGCAGCTTAGGAGGGGCTTCTGGAAACACCATATATTTT
NA	TRBV4-1	NA	TRBJ2-2	CASSQSLTGELFF	TGCGCCAGCAGCCAATCGTTGACCGGGGAGCTGTTTTTT
once	TRBV6-5	TRBD1	TRBJ1-5	CASRLGQGRHQPQHF	TGTGCCAGCAGGCTAGGACAGGGAAGGCATCAGCCCCAGCATTTT
NA	TRBV29-1	NA	TRBJ2-1	CSVETGRGFSYNEQFF	TGCAGCGTTGAAACGGGACGCGGGTTCTCCTACAATGAGCAGTTCTTC
NA	TRBV4-2	TRBD2	TRBJ2-7	CASTPDRTSGGARPYEQYF	TGTGCCAGCACCCCCGATCGGACTAGCGGGGGGGCCCGACCCTACGAGCAGTACTTC
NA	TRBV9	TRBD2	TRBJ2-7	CASSASGGASEQYF	TGTGCCAGCAGCGCGAGCGGGGGGGCGTCCGAGCAGTACTTC
NA	TRBV11-2	TRBD1	TRBJ2-7	CASSLWDRGYEQYF	TGTGCCAGCAGCTTATGGGACAGGGGCTACGAGCAGTACTTC
NA	TRBV29-1	NA	TRBJ1-2	CSVLLLTGDGYTF	TGCAGCGTCCTACTGCTGACTGGGGATGGCTACACCTTC
NA	TRBV28	TRBD1	TRBJ2-5	CASSSPGTGGRRETQYF	TGTGCCAGCAGTTCCCCCGGGACAGGGGGGCGTAGAGAGACCCAGTACTTC
NA	TRBV30	NA	TRBJ1-1	CAWRTGMNTEAFF	TGTGCCTGGAGAACAGGGATGAACACTGAAGCCTTCTTT
NA	TRBV4-3	TRBD2	TRBJ2-3	CASSQGLATLPSGTDTQYF	TGCGCCAGCAGCCAAGGACTAGCGACGTTACCCTCGGGAACAGATACGCAGTATTTT
NA	TRBV6-1	NA	TRBJ2-5	CASSHNDRETQYF	TGTGCCAGCAGCCACAACGACAGAGAGACCCAGTACTTC
NA	TRBV7-9	TRBD1	TRBJ2-7	CASSWTGVNEQYF	TGTGCCAGCAGCTGGACAGGGGTGAACGAGCAGTACTTC
NA	TRBV27	TRBD1	TRBJ1-5	CASSLQSGTGIMWPQHF	TGTGCCAGCAGCCTTCAGTCCGGGACAGGGATCATGTGGCCCCAGCATTTT
NA	TRBV28	NA	TRBJ1-2	CASSLGGSGLGYTF	TGTGCCAGCAGTTTAGGTGGGAGTGGCCTTGGCTACACCTTC
NA	TRBV5-1	NA	TRBJ2-5	CASSLTPTSMETQYF	TGCGCCAGCAGCTTGACCCCGACTAGTATGGAGACCCAGTACTTC
NA	TRBV5-1	NA	TRBJ2-7	CASSRSPPELTYEQYF	TGCGCCAGCAGCCGCTCCCCCCCGGAACTGACCTACGAGCAGTACTTC